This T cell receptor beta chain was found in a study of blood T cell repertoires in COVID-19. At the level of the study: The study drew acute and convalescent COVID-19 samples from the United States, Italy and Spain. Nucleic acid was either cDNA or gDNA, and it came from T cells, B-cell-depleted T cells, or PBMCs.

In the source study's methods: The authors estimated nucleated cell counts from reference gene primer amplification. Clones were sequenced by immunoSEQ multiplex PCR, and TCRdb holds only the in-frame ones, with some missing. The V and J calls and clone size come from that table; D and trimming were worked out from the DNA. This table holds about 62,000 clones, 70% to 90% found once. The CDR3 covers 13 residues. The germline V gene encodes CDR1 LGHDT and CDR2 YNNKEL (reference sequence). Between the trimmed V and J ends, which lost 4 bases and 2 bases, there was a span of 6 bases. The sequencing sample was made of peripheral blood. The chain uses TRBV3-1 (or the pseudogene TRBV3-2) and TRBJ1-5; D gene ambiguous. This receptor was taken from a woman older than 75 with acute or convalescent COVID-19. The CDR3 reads CASSLTGNQPQHF. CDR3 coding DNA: TGTGCCAGCAGCCTAACGGGCAATCAGCCCCAGCATTTT.